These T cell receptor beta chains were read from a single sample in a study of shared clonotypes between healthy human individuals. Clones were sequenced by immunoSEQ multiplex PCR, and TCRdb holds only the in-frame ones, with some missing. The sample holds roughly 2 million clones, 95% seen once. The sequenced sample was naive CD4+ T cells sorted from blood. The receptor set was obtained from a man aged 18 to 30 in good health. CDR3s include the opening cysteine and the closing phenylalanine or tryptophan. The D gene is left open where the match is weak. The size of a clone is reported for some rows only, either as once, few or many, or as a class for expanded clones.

CDR3 protein: CASSLPGRVWRTEAFF
CDR3 DNA: TGTGCCAGCAGTTTACCTGGGAGGGTTTGGCGAACTGAAGCTTTCTTT
clone size: NA
D gene: NA
J gene: TRBJ1-1
V gene: TRBV28

CDR3 protein: CASSLGPGDSNFYGYTF
CDR3 DNA: TGTGCCAGCAGCTTGGGCCCTGGGGACAGTAACTTTTATGGCTACACCTTC
clone size: NA
D gene: TRBD1
J gene: TRBJ1-2
V gene: TRBV5-4

CDR3 protein: CAISEYRAHGYTF
CDR3 DNA: TGTGCCATCAGTGAGTACAGGGCCCATGGCTACACCTTC
clone size: NA
D gene: NA
J gene: TRBJ1-2
V gene: TRBV10-3

CDR3 protein: CASTAQSNTEAFF
CDR3 DNA: TGTGCCAGTACCGCACAGTCGAACACTGAAGCTTTCTTT
clone size: NA
D gene: NA
J gene: TRBJ1-1
V gene: TRBV19

CDR3 protein: CASSPAGLSGNTIYF
CDR3 DNA: TGTGCCAGCTCACCAGCAGGCCTTTCCGGAAACACCATATATTTT
clone size: NA
D gene: NA
J gene: TRBJ1-3
V gene: TRBV18

CDR3 protein: CASSDPKREGQFF
CDR3 DNA: TGTGCCAGCAGTGACCCCAAGCGGGAGGGGCAGTTCTTC
clone size: NA
D gene: TRBD2
J gene: TRBJ2-1
V gene: TRBV25-1

CDR3 protein: CASISGAEENEKLFF
CDR3 DNA: TGTGCCAGCATATCAGGTGCGGAGGAAAATGAAAAACTGTTTTTT
clone size: NA
D gene: NA
J gene: TRBJ1-4
V gene: TRBV6-7

CDR3 protein: CAWTHDSGANVLTF
CDR3 DNA: TGTGCCTGGACTCATGACTCTGGGGCCAACGTCCTGACTTTC
clone size: once
D gene: NA
J gene: TRBJ2-6
V gene: TRBV30

CDR3 protein: CASRDSGGAGNEQFF
CDR3 DNA: TGTGCCAGCAGGGATAGCGGGGGAGCCGGCAATGAGCAGTTCTTC
clone size: once
D gene: TRBD2
J gene: TRBJ2-1
V gene: TRBV6-1

CDR3 protein: CASSQLKSSYEQYF
CDR3 DNA: TGCGCCAGCAGCCAACTAAAGAGCTCCTACGAGCAGTACTTC
clone size: NA
D gene: NA
J gene: TRBJ2-7
V gene: TRBV4-1

CDR3 protein: CASRAGAQDEQYF
CDR3 DNA: TGTGCCAGCAGGGCCGGGGCCCAGGACGAGCAGTACTTC
clone size: NA
D gene: NA
J gene: TRBJ2-7
V gene: TRBV2

CDR3 protein: CASSPSVWAFSYNEQFF
CDR3 DNA: TGTGCCAGCAGCCCGTCGGTTTGGGCCTTCTCCTACAATGAGCAGTTCTTC
clone size: NA
D gene: NA
J gene: TRBJ2-1
V gene: TRBV5-6

CDR3 protein: CASSYEQGYSPLHF
CDR3 DNA: TGTGCCAGCAGTTACGAACAGGGGTACTCACCCCTCCACTTT
clone size: NA
D gene: TRBD1
J gene: TRBJ1-6
V gene: TRBV6-6

CDR3 protein: CASNPTSGPPSYEQYF
CDR3 DNA: TGTGCCAGCAACCCGACTAGCGGACCACCCTCCTACGAGCAGTACTTC
clone size: NA
D gene: NA
J gene: TRBJ2-7
V gene: TRBV21-1

CDR3 protein: CASSMDTYTQETQYF
CDR3 DNA: TGTGCCAGTAGTATGGACACATACACCCAAGAGACCCAGTACTTC
clone size: NA
D gene: NA
J gene: TRBJ2-5
V gene: TRBV19

CDR3 protein: CASSLRVSFGTEAFF
CDR3 DNA: TGTGCCAGTAGCCTCAGGGTTTCCTTCGGCACTGAAGCTTTCTTT
clone size: once
D gene: NA
J gene: TRBJ1-1
V gene: TRBV19

CDR3 protein: CASSYLSGGLYNEQFF
CDR3 DNA: TGTGCCAGCAGTTACTTATCGGGAGGGCTCTACAATGAGCAGTTCTTC
clone size: NA
D gene: TRBD2
J gene: TRBJ2-1
V gene: TRBV6-5

CDR3 protein: CASSPGPFEKLFF
CDR3 DNA: TGTGCCAGCAGCCCGGGGCCCTTTGAAAAACTGTTTTTT
clone size: NA
D gene: NA
J gene: TRBJ1-4
V gene: TRBV7-6

CDR3 protein: CASSSPGLALQETQYF
CDR3 DNA: TGTGCCAGCAGCTCTCCGGGACTAGCCTTACAAGAGACCCAGTACTTC
clone size: NA
D gene: TRBD2
J gene: TRBJ2-5
V gene: TRBV5-5

CDR3 protein: CAWSVAGSFGIHTQYF
CDR3 DNA: TGTGCCTGGAGTGTAGCGGGGAGCTTTGGGATACATACGCAGTATTTT
clone size: NA
D gene: TRBD2
J gene: TRBJ2-3
V gene: TRBV30

CDR3 protein: CASGAWDRDTEAFF
CDR3 DNA: TGTGCTAGTGGTGCGTGGGACCGCGACACTGAAGCTTTCTTT
clone size: NA
D gene: NA
J gene: TRBJ1-1
V gene: TRBV12-5

CDR3 protein: CAIRSSHEQFF
CDR3 DNA: TGTGCCATCAGGTCTAGCCATGAGCAGTTCTTC
clone size: once
D gene: NA
J gene: TRBJ2-1
V gene: TRBV10-3

CDR3 protein: CASSLGTGESPLHF
CDR3 DNA: TGTGCCAGTAGCCTCGGGACAGGGGAATCACCCCTCCACTTT
clone size: NA
D gene: TRBD1
J gene: TRBJ1-6
V gene: TRBV19